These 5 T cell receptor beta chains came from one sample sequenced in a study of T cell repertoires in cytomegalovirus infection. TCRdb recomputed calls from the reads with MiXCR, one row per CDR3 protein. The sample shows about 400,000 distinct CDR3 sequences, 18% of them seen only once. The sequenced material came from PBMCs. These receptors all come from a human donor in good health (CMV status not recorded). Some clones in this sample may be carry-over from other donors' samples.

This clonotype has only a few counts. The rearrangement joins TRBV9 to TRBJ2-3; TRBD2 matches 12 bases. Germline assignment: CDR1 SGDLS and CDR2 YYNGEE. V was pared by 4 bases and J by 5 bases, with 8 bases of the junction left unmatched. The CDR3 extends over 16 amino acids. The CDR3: CASSRLAGGPGDTQYF. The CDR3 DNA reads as TGTGCCAGCAGCAGGCTAGCGGGGGGGCCAGGAGATACGCAGTATTTT.

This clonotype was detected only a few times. The CDR3 here is CSARSRSGGNTDTQYF. Here the CDR3 DNA reads TGCAGTGCTAGATCCCGTAGCGGGGGGAACACAGATACGCAGTATTTT. The J gene is TRBJ2-3, the V gene TRBV20-1, with 10 bases lining up with TRBD2. The V gene's germline CDR1 is DFQATT and CDR2 SNEGSKA (reference sequence). V lost 2 bases to trimming and J lost 2 bases; unmatched junction nucleotides: 7. CDR3 length equals 16 residues.

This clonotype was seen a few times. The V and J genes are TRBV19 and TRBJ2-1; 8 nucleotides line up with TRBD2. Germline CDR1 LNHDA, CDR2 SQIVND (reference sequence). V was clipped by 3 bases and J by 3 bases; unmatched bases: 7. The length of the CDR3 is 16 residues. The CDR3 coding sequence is TGTGCCAGTAGTATGGCCGGGACTAGTTTCTACAATGAGCAGTTCTTC. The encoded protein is CASSMAGTSFYNEQFF.

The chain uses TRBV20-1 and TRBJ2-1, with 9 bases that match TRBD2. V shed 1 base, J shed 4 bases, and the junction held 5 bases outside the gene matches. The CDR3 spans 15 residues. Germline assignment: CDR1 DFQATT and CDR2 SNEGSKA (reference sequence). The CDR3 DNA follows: TGCAGTGCTAGAGGAGCGGGAGGACAGTACAATGAGCAGTTCTTC. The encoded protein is CSARGAGGQYNEQFF.

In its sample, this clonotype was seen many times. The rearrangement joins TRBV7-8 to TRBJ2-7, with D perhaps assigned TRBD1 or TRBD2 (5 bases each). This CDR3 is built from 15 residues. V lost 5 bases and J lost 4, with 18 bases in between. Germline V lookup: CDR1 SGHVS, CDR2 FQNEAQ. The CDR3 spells CASSVGGQGVYEQYF. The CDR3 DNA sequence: TGTGCCAGCAGCGTTGGCGGGCAGGGCGTGTACGAGCAGTACTTC.